The T cell receptor (beta chain) under discussion was sequenced for a study of blood T cell repertoires in COVID-19. The CDR3 spans 15 residues. The V gene end was trimmed by 3 bases and the J gene end by 10 bases; junction bases not matched to a gene: 5. Looked up from germline, CDR1 is MNHEY and CDR2 is SMNVEV (reference sequence). TCRdb's table, derived via immunoSEQ multiplex PCR, lists solely in-frame clones and lacks some. The table has 300,000 to 350,000 clones, approximately 90% seen once. This chain joins TRBV27 and TRBJ1-6; 11 bases map to TRBD1. The sequenced material came from PBMCs or T cells enriched from blood (not recorded which). The origin of this receptor is a woman aged 25 to 39 who had been exposed to COVID-19. DNA of the CDR3: TGTGCCAGCAGTTTCGGGACAGGGGGGATCTCACCCCTCCACTTT. Translating gives CASSFGTGGISPLHF.